What follows are 18 T cell receptor beta chains derived from one specimen sequenced in a study of metastatic and nonmetastatic thyroid tumors (dated by TCRdb to 2018 to 2020). Library generation was performed with PCR. Reads for this sample came from an Illumina HiSeq 4000. The public reads were reprocessed in TCRdb via fastp at Q25 and MiXCR, keeping in-frame beta chains. The sample table contains around 89,000 clones; only one count was recorded for under 15% of them. The ten largest make up roughly 3.6% of the sample. Before undergoing thyroid surgery, none of the patients had been given any kind of treatment. The sequencing sample was made of blood. The receptors were gathered from a female donor with papillary thyroid cancer or a benign thyroid nodule (not recorded which). Some clones in this sample may be carry-over from other donors' samples.

This clone came up many times. This chain links TRBV20-1 with TRBJ1-5; no definite D call. The CDR3 extends over 15 amino acids. The germline V gene encodes CDR1 DFQATT and CDR2 SNEGSKA (reference sequence). The V end was cut by 7 bases, the J end by 6 bases, with 22 bases between. CDR3 nucleotides: TGCAGTGTTCCGAGTAGGGCGCGGGTGCTTCAGCCCCAGCATTTT. Its translation is CSVPSRARVLQPQHF.

This clone was observed at least ten times. Different DNA sequences within this sample yield the same CDR3. The V gene is TRBV12-3 or TRBV12-4, the J gene TRBJ2-5; no firm D call. Trimming left V 2 bases short and J 2 bases short, with 0 bases between. The CDR3 is 11 amino acids. In nucleotides, the CDR3 is TGTGCCAGCAGTTTACAAGAGACCCAGTACTTC. Its translation is CASSLQETQYF.

This clone was found a few times. The genes are TRBV19 and TRBJ1-5, with D hard to call. The ends were cut back, 10 bases at V and 6 bases at J, with 19 bases in the middle. The CDR3 covers 14 residues. The germline V gene encodes CDR1 LNHDA and CDR2 SQIVND (reference sequence). CDR3 protein: CAIVREGRGQPQHF. CDR3 bases: TGTGCCATTGTACGGGAGGGTCGGGGTCAGCCCCAGCATTTT.

This clone was recorded at least ten times. The chain uses TRBV15 and TRBJ2-6, with unresolved D. Germline V gene data show CDR1 as LNHNV and CDR2 as YYDKDF (reference sequence). This CDR3 comprises 19 residues. V was clipped by 1 base and J by 0 bases, with 16 bases between them. CDR3 sequence reads: CATSRAQWDWASGANVLTF. Written as DNA, the CDR3 is TGTGCCACCAGCAGAGCTCAGTGGGATTGGGCCTCTGGGGCCAACGTCCTGACTTTC.

The chain joins TRBV18 to TRBJ2-3; D is undetermined. Germline V gene sequence: CDR1 KGHSH, CDR2 LQKENI. V was pared by 3 bases and J by 4 bases, with 11 bases between. The CDR3 has 14 amino acids. Written as DNA, the CDR3 is TGTGCCAGCTCACCGGTCACTGGGGCAGATACGCAGTATTTT. The encoded protein is CASSPVTGADTQYF.

The rearrangement uses TRBV4-1 and TRBJ1-3, with D unresolved. Germline lookup yields CDR1 MGHRA and CDR2 YSYEKL. Trimming took 1 base from V and 6 from J, leaving 13 bases between them. This CDR3 contains 15 residues. CDR3 residues: CASSQAPGYINTIYF. In DNA, the CDR3 is TGCGCCAGCAGCCAAGCACCAGGTTATATAAACACCATATATTTT.

In this sample, this clone turned up many times. The chain carries TRBV11-2 and TRBJ2-3, with 8 bases aligning to TRBD2. The length of the CDR3 is 15 residues. The germline gives CDR1 SGHAT, CDR2 FQNNGV. V dropped 0 bases and J dropped 4; count of bases not matched to a gene: 3. The CDR3 sequence is CASSLDGGASDTQYF. In DNA form, the CDR3 reads TGTGCCAGCAGCTTAGACGGGGGGGCGTCAGATACGCAGTATTTT.

J is TRBJ1-2 and V is TRBV12-3 or TRBV12-4, with a possible D match to TRBD1 (6 bases). V was cut by 6 bases and J by 4 bases, with 18 bases left in between. This CDR3 region has 15 residues. The CDR3 here is CASSWASGDSYGYTF. The CDR3 region has the DNA TGTGCCAGCAGCTGGGCGTCAGGGGACTCCTATGGCTACACCTTC.

This clone was seen repeatedly, ten times or more. The same CDR3 can be traced to other DNA sequences in this sample. This chain joins TRBV20-1 and TRBJ2-3, with 12 bases lining up with TRBD2. J gave up 4 bases and V 5 bases, and 13 bases lay outside the gene matches. CDR1 DFQATT and CDR2 SNEGSKA come from the germline V gene (reference sequence). The CDR3 extends over 17 amino acids. DNA of the CDR3: TGCAGTGCTGGTCTAGCGGGGGGGCCATCAACCCCAGATACGCAGTATTTT. Protein sequence: CSAGLAGGPSTPDTQYF.

This clone was seen at least ten times. The chain links TRBV6-5 to TRBJ2-4; the D gene is possibly TRBD2 (6 bases). With 0 bases removed from V and 2 bases from J, the gap between germline ends came to 23 bases. This CDR3 is 20 amino acids long. Germline V gives CDR1 MNHEY, CDR2 SVGAGI. For the CDR3, the DNA is TGTGCCAGCAGTTACTCGGGGGGTCTAGTTTTTGCTTTCCCCAAAAACATTCAGTACTTC. This sequence encodes CASSYSGGLVFAFPKNIQYF.

V usage is TRBV11-2 and J usage is TRBJ1-2; 7 bases are a match to TRBD1. V shed 5 bases, J shed 4 bases, and the junction held 10 bases outside the gene matches. Germline V gene sequence: CDR1 SGHAT, CDR2 FQNNGV. The CDR3 spans 15 residues. DNA for the CDR3: TGTGCCAGCAGCATACAGGGGTTCGGGATCTATGGCTACACCTTC. Translated, it gives CASSIQGFGIYGYTF.

This clone was observed many times. The chain has TRBV6-2 or TRBV6-3 and TRBJ1-1; a possible D gene is TRBD1 (6 bases). V was shortened by 2 bases and J by 0 bases, with 10 bases between the two germline ends. The germline V gene has CDR1 MNHEY and CDR2 SVGEGT. The CDR3 sequence is 15 residues long. CDR3 sequence (DNA): TGTGCCAGCAGTTACGCAGGGGCAATGAACACTGAAGCTTTCTTT. It codes for CASSYAGAMNTEAFF.

The sample holds many counts of this clone. This CDR3 is also generated by other DNA sequences in the sample. The V gene is TRBV24-1, the J gene TRBJ2-3; no firm D call. The ends were cut back, 4 bases at V and 0 bases at J, with 4 bases in the middle. Per the germline V gene, CDR1 is KGHDR and CDR2 is SFDVKD. This CDR3 is 13 amino acids long. DNA for the CDR3: TGTGCCACCAGTGACAGCAGCACAGATACGCAGTATTTT. The encoded protein is CATSDSSTDTQYF.

Regarding this clone: A much larger clone sits a single nucleotide away, making a read error possible. The chain links TRBV11-2 to TRBJ2-5, with 11 bases that match TRBD2. Germline lookup yields CDR1 SGHAT and CDR2 FQNNGV. The length of the CDR3 is 17 residues. V gave up 4 bases and J gave up 1 base; unmatched junction bases: 8. The CDR3 DNA is TGTGCCAGCAGCTCCCCTAGCGGGGGGACATCCCAAGAGACCCAGTACTTC. Its protein product is CASSSPSGGTSQETQYF.

Of note for this clone: A read error may be the cause here, since a much bigger clone is one base away. The rearrangement joins TRBV7-6 to TRBJ2-1, with D perhaps TRBD1 (5 bases). V lost 2 bases to trimming and J lost 7 bases, with 24 bases between them. Germline assignment: CDR1 SGHVS and CDR2 FNYEAQ. The CDR3 totals 18 residues. CDR3 DNA: TGTGCCAGCAGCTTATGGGGCTTCTTGTCTGTGGGCGTTAATGAGCAGTTCTTC. This sequence encodes CASSLWGFLSVGVNEQFF.

This clone was counted between two and nine times. The chain is built from TRBV5-1 and TRBJ2-3; 8 bases are shared with TRBD2. V shed 3 bases and J 6 bases; nucleotides not matched to a gene: 9. From germline, CDR1 is SGHRS and CDR2 YFSETQ. CDR3 size: 15 residues. CDR3 region: CASSSAGAYRDTQYF. The CDR3 DNA reads TGCGCCAGCAGCTCAGCGGGGGCGTATCGGGATACGCAGTATTTT.

This clone has a handful of counts. This may come from a read error, since a much larger clone is one base off. This same CDR3 is encoded by further DNA sequences in the sample. The V gene is TRBV19, the J gene TRBJ2-2; 11 positions agree with TRBD1. This CDR3 region has 14 residues. The germline V gene has CDR1 LNHDA and CDR2 SQIVND (reference sequence). This CDR3 reads CASKGTGGTGELFF. For the CDR3, the DNA is TGTGCCAGTAAAGGGACAGGGGGGACCGGGGAGCTGTTTTTC. Drawing the rest from reference TRBV19 and TRBJ2-2, the complete variable domain is DGGITQSPKYLFRKEGQNVTLSCEQNLNHDAMYWYRQDPGQGLRLIYYSQIVNDFQKGDIAEGYSVSREKKESFPLTVTSAQKNPTAFYLCASKGTGGTGELFFGEGSRLTVL.

The rearrangement uses TRBV9 and TRBJ2-2; 10 positions match TRBD2. Germline CDR1 SGDLS, CDR2 YYNGEE. The CDR3 spans 17 residues. V was pared by 2 bases and J by 7 bases, with 11 bases of the junction left unmatched. The CDR3 loop is CASSVTPQRGGHGELFF. The CDR3, as DNA: TGTGCCAGCAGCGTTACCCCCCAGCGGGGGGGCCACGGGGAGCTGTTTTTT.